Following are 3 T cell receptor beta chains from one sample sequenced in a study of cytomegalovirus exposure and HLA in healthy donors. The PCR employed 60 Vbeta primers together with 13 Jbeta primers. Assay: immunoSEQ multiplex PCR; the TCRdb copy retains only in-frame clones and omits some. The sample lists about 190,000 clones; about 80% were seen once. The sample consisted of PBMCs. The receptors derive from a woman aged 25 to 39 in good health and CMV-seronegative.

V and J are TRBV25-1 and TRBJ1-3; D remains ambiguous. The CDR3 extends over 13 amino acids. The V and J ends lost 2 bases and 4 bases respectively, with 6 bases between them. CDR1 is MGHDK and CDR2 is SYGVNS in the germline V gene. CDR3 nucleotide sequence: TGTGCCAGCAGTGAACCAGGAGGAAACACCATATATTTT. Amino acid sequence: CASSEPGGNTIYF.

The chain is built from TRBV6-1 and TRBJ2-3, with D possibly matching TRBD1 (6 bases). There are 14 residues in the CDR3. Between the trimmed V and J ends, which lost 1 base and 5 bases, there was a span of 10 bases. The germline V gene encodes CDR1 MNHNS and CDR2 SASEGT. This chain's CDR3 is CASSEDRVGDTQYF. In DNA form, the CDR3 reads TGTGCCAGCAGTGAAGACAGGGTTGGAGATACGCAGTATTTT.

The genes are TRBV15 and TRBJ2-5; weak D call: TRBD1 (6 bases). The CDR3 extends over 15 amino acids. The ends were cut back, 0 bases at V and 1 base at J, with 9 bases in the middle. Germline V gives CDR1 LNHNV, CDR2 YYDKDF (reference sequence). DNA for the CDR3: TGTGCCACCAGCAGAGATCAGGGGCCCCAAGAGACCCAGTACTTC. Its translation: CATSRDQGPQETQYF.